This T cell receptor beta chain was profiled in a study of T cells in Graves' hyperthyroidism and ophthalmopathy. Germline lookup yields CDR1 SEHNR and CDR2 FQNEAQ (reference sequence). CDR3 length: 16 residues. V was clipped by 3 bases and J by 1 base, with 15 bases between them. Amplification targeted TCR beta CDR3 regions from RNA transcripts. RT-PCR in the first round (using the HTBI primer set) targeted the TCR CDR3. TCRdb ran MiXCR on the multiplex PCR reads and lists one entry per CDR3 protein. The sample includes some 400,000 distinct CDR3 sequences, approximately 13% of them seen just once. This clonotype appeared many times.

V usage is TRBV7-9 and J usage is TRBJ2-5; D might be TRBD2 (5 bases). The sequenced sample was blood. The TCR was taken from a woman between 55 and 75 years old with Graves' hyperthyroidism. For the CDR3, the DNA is TGTGCCAGCAGCTTCGGTGGAGGCGGCCGCCAAGAGACCCAGTACTTC. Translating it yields CASSFGGGGRQETQYF.